What follows describes a single T cell receptor beta chain. Antigen unknown. Some clones are missing from TCRdb's copy, which holds only in-frame ones; the method was immunoSEQ multiplex PCR. The table shows under 200,000 clones, with approximately 92% occurring only once. The data originate from a study of T cell responses to AZD1222 COVID-19 vaccine. Study observations and caveats: Reports say nearly half of spike-specific TCRs go after unmutated variant regions. Repertoire sampling happened only post peak T cell response.

Germline V gene lookup returns CDR1 LGHDT and CDR2 YNNKEL (reference sequence). Trimming stripped 4 bases from V and 1 base from J, with 18 bases between. This CDR3 has 17 residues. The V gene is TRBV3-1 (or the pseudogene TRBV3-2), the J gene TRBJ2-3; unclear D gene. Source: peripheral blood, taken on day 0 of AZD1222 vaccination. The TCR sequence derives from an adult in good health. In DNA, the CDR3 is TGTGCCAGCAGCCGTTCGAGAGTAGCCCCGGGCACAGATACGCAGTATTTT. Protein product: CASSRSRVAPGTDTQYF.